The 25 T cell receptor beta chains given below trace back to one sample, sequenced in a study of blood T cell repertoires in COVID-19. TCRdb's copy holds only in-frame clones and misses some; the assay was immunoSEQ multiplex PCR. The data contain 450,000 to 500,000 clones, approximately 86% of them seen just once; the ten biggest clones take up 8.3%. The sequencing input was PBMCs or T cells enriched from blood (not recorded which). The receptors originated from a woman aged 60-70 years who had recovered from COVID-19.

The V and J genes are TRBV2 and TRBJ1-4, with TRBD1 matching 8 bases. The CDR3 spans 17 residues. V dropped 5 bases and J dropped 3; count of bases not matched to a gene: 11. CDR1 and CDR2 (germline): SNHLY, FYNNEI. In nucleotides, the CDR3 is TGTGCCAGCAGTCCAAGACAGGGGAATAGGGCTAATGAAAAACTGTTTTTT. It codes for CASSPRQGNRANEKLFF.

The chain couples TRBV2 to TRBJ2-3; maybe TRBD2 (6 bases). V was clipped by 6 bases and J by 0 bases, with 16 bases between them. The CDR3 spans 16 residues. Germline loops: CDR1 SNHLY, CDR2 FYNNEI. The DNA for the CDR3 is TGTGCCAGCAGCTCTATTCGGGGGACTAGCACAGATACGCAGTATTTT. This codes for CASSSIRGTSTDTQYF.

The chain joins TRBV2 to TRBJ1-2; tentative D call: TRBD1 (5 bases). The V gene lost 6 bases and the J gene lost 4 bases, with 15 bases spanning the gap. The germline V gene has CDR1 SNHLY and CDR2 FYNNEI. This CDR3 contains 14 residues. CDR3: CASSQDSSPYGYTF. In DNA form, the CDR3 reads TGTGCCAGCAGCCAAGACAGTAGCCCCTATGGCTACACCTTC.

The chain links TRBV27 to TRBJ1-1; D may be TRBD1 (5 bases). The CDR3 contains 16 residues. Germline-derived CDR1 and CDR2 are MNHEY and SMNVEV (reference sequence). Trimming stripped 5 bases from V and 4 bases from J, with 20 bases between. CDR3 region: CASSRGIAYRGTEAFF. For the CDR3, the DNA is TGTGCCAGCAGTCGGGGGATCGCATATCGGGGCACTGAAGCTTTCTTT.

The V gene is TRBV9, the J gene TRBJ1-3; 8 nucleotides line up with TRBD1. Trimming cost V 2 bases and J 4 bases; bases outside gene matches: 5. CDR1 is SGDLS and CDR2 is YYNGEE in the germline V gene. The length of the CDR3 is 15 residues. The CDR3, as DNA: TGTGCCAGCAGCGTCACCGGGACAGGAGGAAACACCATATATTTT. It yields the protein CASSVTGTGGNTIYF.

Comments on this clone: This same CDR3 is encoded by further DNA sequences in the sample. The V call is TRBV5-1, the J call TRBJ2-3, with unresolved D. The CDR3 has 15 amino acids. Deletions cut 0 bases from V and 1 base from J, with 9 bases between. Germline CDR1 reads SGHRS; CDR2 reads YFSETQ. CDR3 DNA sequence: TGCGCCAGCAGCTTGGTTAGCCGGGGCACAGATACGCAGTATTTT. This sequence encodes CASSLVSRGTDTQYF.

This clone showed up just once. The V gene is TRBV6-5, the J gene TRBJ2-5; D is perhaps TRBD1 (6 bases). V was cut by 6 bases and J by 4 bases, with 9 bases left in between. The length of the CDR3 is 12 residues. Germline V gene sequence: CDR1 MNHEY, CDR2 SVGAGI. CDR3 residues: CASRGTRETQYF. CDR3 DNA: TGTGCCAGCAGGGGGACAAGAGAGACCCAGTACTTC.

The gene calls are TRBV4-2 and TRBJ1-5; D ambiguous. The CDR3 consists of 15 residues. Germline values: CDR1 LGHNA, CDR2 YNFKEQ. V was trimmed by 0 bases and J by 7 bases, leaving 13 bases between them. This CDR3 reads CASSQDRMRAQPQHF. The CDR3 nucleotides read TGTGCCAGCAGCCAAGATCGTATGAGAGCCCAGCCCCAGCATTTT.

The chain has TRBV4-2 and TRBJ1-2; 8 bases match TRBD1. The length of the CDR3 is 16 residues. The J segment lost 4 bases and the V segment lost 4 bases, leaving 11 bases of the junction unmatched. Germline loops: CDR1 LGHNA, CDR2 YNFKEQ. Here the CDR3 DNA reads TGTGCCAGCAGCCCATCCCCCGGGGACAGGAGCTATGGCTACACCTTC. Amino acid sequence: CASSPSPGDRSYGYTF.

As to this clone: Other DNA sequences in the sample encode the same CDR3. The chain couples TRBV11-2 to TRBJ1-1; D gene ambiguous. Germline CDR1 and CDR2: SGHAT and FQNNGV. V was shortened by 7 bases and J by 3 bases, with 6 bases between the two germline ends. This CDR3 spans 11 amino acids. The CDR3 sequence is CASTPYTEAFF. The CDR3 DNA is TGTGCCAGCACCCCGTACACTGAAGCTTTCTTT.

The rearrangement joins TRBV19 to TRBJ1-6; D perhaps matches TRBD1 (6 bases). Germline V gene data show CDR1 as LNHDA and CDR2 as SQIVND (reference sequence). V lost 6 bases and J lost 9, with 15 bases in between. CDR3 length equals 14 residues. The CDR3 loop reads CASRLVAGVSPLHF. CDR3 in DNA: TGTGCCAGTAGGCTTGTGGCAGGGGTTTCACCCCTCCACTTT.

This chain joins TRBV7-2 and TRBJ2-5; TRBD2 aligns across 7 bases. V was clipped by 2 bases and J by 5 bases; unmatched bases: 5. The germline gives CDR1 SGHTA, CDR2 FQGNSA. This CDR3 spans 14 amino acids. The CDR3 protein is CASSLRRGSETQYF. CDR3 nucleotide sequence: TGTGCCAGCAGCTTAAGGCGGGGGAGTGAGACCCAGTACTTC.

This clone was seen only a few times. The CDR3 here is CASSVLPRNEQFF. The CDR3 coding sequence is TGTGCCAGCAGTGTACTACCCCGGAATGAGCAGTTCTTC. The chain employs TRBV2 and TRBJ2-1; no clear D gene. The V gene's germline CDR1 is SNHLY and CDR2 FYNNEI. The CDR3 length is 13 residues. The V gene lost 4 bases and the J gene lost 7 bases, with 11 bases spanning the gap.

V gene TRBV30 combines with J gene TRBJ2-3; D possibly corresponds to TRBD2 (5 bases). Germline CDR1 GTSNPN, CDR2 SVGIG (reference sequence). This CDR3 has 15 residues. The ends were cut back, 2 bases at V and 6 bases at J, with 18 bases in the middle. The CDR3 loop reads CAWSRIVGIKDTQYF. The CDR3 DNA reads TGTGCCTGGAGTCGAATCGTCGGGATCAAGGATACGCAGTATTTT.

The V call is TRBV5-4, the J call TRBJ2-1; TRBD2 matches 11 bases. The germline V gene encodes CDR1 SGHNT and CDR2 YYREEE (reference sequence). Germline trimming cut 2 bases from V and 10 bases from J; bases unmatched to any gene: 5. The CDR3 consists of 14 residues. CDR3 bases: TGTGCCAGCAGCTTTAGCGGGGGGGGCCAAGAGCAGTTCTTC. This codes for CASSFSGGGQEQFF.

This chain joins TRBV5-1 and TRBJ1-1, with 8 nucleotides matching TRBD1. Germline loops: CDR1 SGHRS, CDR2 YFSETQ. V dropped 4 bases and J dropped 0; count of bases not matched to a gene: 8. This CDR3 spans 16 amino acids. In DNA form, the CDR3 reads TGCGCCAGCAGCCGAACAGGGGGAGGTTTGAACACTGAAGCTTTCTTT. Its protein product is CASSRTGGGLNTEAFF.

The chain recombines TRBV13 with TRBJ2-7; the match to TRBD1 covers 7 bases. V shed 0 bases, J shed 5 bases, and the junction held 4 bases outside the gene matches. Germline CDR1 PRHDT, CDR2 FYEKMQ (reference sequence). The CDR3 sequence is 14 residues long. The CDR3 sequence is CASSLGGQLHEQYV. In DNA, the CDR3 is TGTGCCAGCAGCTTAGGGGGACAGCTCCACGAGCAGTACGTC.

V is TRBV9 and J is TRBJ2-1; tentative D call: TRBD1 (5 bases). The V end lost 0 bases, the J end lost 5 bases, and 9 bases lay between the germline ends. Germline V gene sequence: CDR1 SGDLS, CDR2 YYNGEE. CDR3 size: 14 residues. For the CDR3, the DNA is TGTGCCAGCAGCGTAGAGGCAGGGAACAATGAGCAGTTCTTC. As protein: CASSVEAGNNEQFF.

The chain couples TRBV30 to TRBJ2-6; 7 nucleotides match TRBD1. Germline V gene lookup returns CDR1 GTSNPN and CDR2 SVGIG (reference sequence). Unmatched junction bases numbered 8, after V lost 0 bases and J lost 0 bases. The CDR3 runs to 18 residues. The DNA for the CDR3 is TGTGCCTGGAGTGTTAGGCAGGGGGTTCACTCTGGGGCCAACGTCCTGACTTTC. It yields the protein CAWSVRQGVHSGANVLTF.

V usage is TRBV24-1 and J usage is TRBJ2-5; 9 nucleotides match TRBD1. This CDR3 is built from 14 residues. Losses at the gene ends were 5 bases for V and 5 bases for J; bases not matched to a gene: 5. Germline V gene sequence: CDR1 KGHDR, CDR2 SFDVKD. The CDR3 DNA reads as TGTGCCACCAGTGGTGGACAGGGGTTCGAGACCCAGTACTTC. Translation: CATSGGQGFETQYF.

The chain joins TRBV5-4 to TRBJ1-2; unclear D gene. Germline-derived CDR1 and CDR2 are SGHNT and YYREEE (reference sequence). The V end was cut by 0 bases, the J end by 5 bases, with 8 bases between. The CDR3 contains 13 residues. CDR3 nucleotides: TGTGCCAGCAGCTTGGTTGGCCTTTATGGCTACACCTTC. Translation: CASSLVGLYGYTF. Drawing the rest from reference TRBV5-4 and TRBJ1-2, the complete variable domain is ETGVTQSPTHLIKTRGQQVTLRCSSQSGHNTVSWYQQALGQGPQFIFQYYREEENGRGNFPPRFSGLQFPNYSSELNVNALELDDSALYLCASSLVGLYGYTFGSGTRLTVV.

Only one count was recorded for this clone. The chain recombines TRBV10-2 with TRBJ1-6; TRBD1 matches 10 bases. Germline V gene sequence: CDR1 WSHSY, CDR2 SAAADI. V was pared by 6 bases and J by 0 bases, with 5 bases of the junction left unmatched. CDR3 length: 17 residues. CDR3 amino acids: CASSGTGASSYNSPLHF. The CDR3 bases are TGCGCCAGCAGCGGGACAGGGGCCAGCTCCTATAATTCACCCCTCCACTTT.

Comment on this clone: Other nucleotide sequences from this sample produce the same CDR3. The chain links TRBV4-1 to TRBJ1-3, with D unresolved. Between the trimmed V and J ends, which lost 0 bases and 1 base, there was a span of 7 bases. Germline V gives CDR1 MGHRA, CDR2 YSYEKL. The CDR3 spans 15 residues. The CDR3 protein is CASSQDPRSGNTIYF. CDR3 coding DNA: TGCGCCAGCAGCCAAGATCCCCGGTCTGGAAACACCATATATTTT.

The chain uses TRBV6-1 and TRBJ2-1; 7 nucleotides align to TRBD1. Germline loops: CDR1 MNHNS, CDR2 SASEGT. The CDR3 has 13 amino acids. The ends lost 1 base at V and 9 bases at J; junction bases unmatched: 3. The CDR3 DNA reads TGTGCCAGCAGTGAAGGACAGGGCACTGAGCAGTTCTTC. Protein: CASSEGQGTEQFF.

Turning to this clone: Other DNA sequences in the sample encode the same CDR3. CDR3 bases: TGTGCCATCAGTGACCGGGACAGCAACTATGGCTACACCTTC. Translating gives CAISDRDSNYGYTF. This chain connects TRBV10-3 to TRBJ1-2; 7 nucleotides line up with TRBD1. The CDR3 consists of 14 residues. Germline loops: CDR1 ENHRY, CDR2 SYGVKD. V lost 3 bases, J lost 2 bases, and 3 bases stayed unmatched.